These T cell receptor beta chains were read from a single sample in a study of shared clonotypes between healthy human individuals. Here immunoSEQ multiplex PCR was the method, and the copy in TCRdb shows in-frame clones only, minus some. The data show nearly 2 million clones, with roughly 95% seen just once and approximately 1.2% held by the top ten. The sequenced sample consisted of naive CD8+ T cells sorted from blood. These TCRs come from a young man in good health. The CDR3 runs from the conserved cysteine through the conserved F or W. The D gene is left open where the match is weak. Clone size is given for some rows only: seen once, a few or many times, or a class if the clone is expanded.

cdr3_length	d_call	v_call	j_call	clone_size	cdr3_nt	cdr3_aa
15	TRBD1	TRBV6-6	TRBJ2-3	NA	TGTGCCAGCAGTTACTCCGACAGGGGTAAAGATACGCAGTATTTT	CASSYSDRGKDTQYF
13	NA	TRBV6-6	TRBJ1-2	NA	TGTGCCAGCTGCTCAGGAAGGGACTATGGCTACACCTTC	CASCSGRDYGYTF
13	NA	TRBV29-1	TRBJ1-2	NA	TGCAGCGTAGCAACAGGGTCCTCCTATGGGTACACCTTC	CSVATGSSYGYTF
14	TRBD1	TRBV9	TRBJ2-2	NA	TGTGCCAGCAGCTCAACAGGGGGCACCGGGGAGCTGTTTTTT	CASSSTGGTGELFF
12	NA	TRBV7-9	TRBJ1-1	few	TGTGCCAGCAGCGGCTCTAACACTGAAGCTTTCTTT	CASSGSNTEAFF
15	TRBD1	TRBV7-8	TRBJ2-5	once	TGTGCCAGCAGCTGGGGACAGGGAACCCAAGAGACCCAGTACTTC	CASSWGQGTQETQYF
9	NA	TRBV21-1	TRBJ2-7	NA	TGTGCCAGCAGCAAAGCTACTAAATTC	CASSKATKF
13	NA	TRBV6-5	TRBJ1-1	NA	TGTGCCAGCAGTTACGCGTGGGGCACTGAAGCTTTCTTT	CASSYAWGTEAFF
15	TRBD1	TRBV9	TRBJ1-2	NA	TGTGCCAGCAGCCCCAACCAGGGGGCTACCTATGGCTACACCTTC	CASSPNQGATYGYTF
14	NA	TRBV21-1	TRBJ2-7	NA	TGTGCCAGCAGCATTACGGATGACTCCTACGAGCAGTACTTC	CASSITDDSYEQYF